This T cell receptor beta chain was profiled in a study of T cell responses to AZD1222 COVID-19 vaccine (dated by TCRdb to the early 2020s). Turning to the overall study: TCR sequencing was performed for over 230 trial participants, of whom some 200 were given two doses of AZD1222 and approximately 25 were given two doses of MenACWY control vaccine. Trial participants were enrolled by age into subgroups of 18-55, 56-69 and 70-plus years, and about 150, 27 and 61 TCR-sequenced participants, respectively, were included in these subgroups. The paper's findings and limits, for the study overall: After two AZD1222 doses, spike-specific TCR breadth and depth were significantly higher than at day 0 and than in MenACWY recipients. The 56-69-year group was small, and its depth increase did not reach significance, likely because of low power. The whole spike protein was spanned by vaccine-associated CD4 TCRs, and dominant responses were seen in regions 160-218 and 743-854. Participants were mostly white British and included more females than males, and it was suggested by the authors that clonal diversity may have been underestimated. Only a handful of AZD1222 recipients were SARS-CoV-2 seropositive at baseline, limiting conclusions about previously exposed vaccinees. Because no day 14 peak-response samples were available, repertoires were characterized only after the peak T cell response. Reportedly, close to half of the unique spike-specific TCRs recognized epitopes lying outside the regions that are mutated in the B.1.351 and B.1.1.7 variants.

Concerning this clone itself: Its antigen is currently not known. Base qualities are not provided; no much larger clone lies one nucleotide away.

The time point tag for this specimen amounts to: about 28 days (+/-7) after the second vaccine dose. AZD1222 recipients given second doses at about 4 weeks or at about 12 weeks were pooled, since spike-specific TCR depth and breadth were not found to differ between the two schedules. Samples from vaccinated people were obtained from the UK trials COV001 and COV002, which included a single-blind randomized controlled phase 2/3 trial of AZD1222 (ChAdOx1 nCoV-19) in healthy adults. For TCRbeta chain sequencing, PBMC samples were collected from trial participants at day 0 and at day 28 after the second dose. The trim is 3 bases for V and 0 bases for J, with a gap of 8 bases between the germline ends. Counted from cysteine to phenylalanine, this CDR3 has 13 amino acids. Only CDR3 DNA remains: 39 bases, in frame from the first base. The germline V gene (reference sequence) sets CDR1 to GTSNPN and CDR2 to SVGIG.

The CDR3 regions of human TCRbeta chains were analyzed by immunosequencing. For the original study's pipeline: TCRs in the repertoires were matched against a reference library of SARS-CoV-2-specific TCRs that had been generated with the MIRA antigen-specificity platform. Breadth was defined as the fraction of unique TCRs that were SARS-CoV-2-associated, and depth was defined as the fraction of total T cells that were SARS-CoV-2-associated. Using the MIRA data, each spike-specific TCR was mapped to the spike region that the TCR reacts to and placed in a CD4 or CD8 class. Log10-transformed breadth and depth values were compared by one-way ANOVA with Sidak's multiple comparisons tests. The clones in this table, taken by TCRdb from immuneACCESS, are in-frame only. Not every clone is retained; where verified, under half of the shortfall comes from an unresolved V gene, and the cause of the rest is unknown. D and trimming come from the DNA, and the V and J calls and clone size come from that table. The sample records over 120,000 clones, 92% of which are singletons. The ten largest clones capture 3% to 4% of the sample.

The sequence was collected from an adult who received the AZD1222 COVID-19 vaccine. This chain joins TRBV30 to TRBJ1-1, with the D gene call left open. The sample in question was peripheral blood, obtained 28 days after the second AZD1222 dose. The bases are TGTGCCTGGAGGGCACAGTTGAACACTGAAGCTTTCTTT. It is translated as CAWRAQLNTEAFF.